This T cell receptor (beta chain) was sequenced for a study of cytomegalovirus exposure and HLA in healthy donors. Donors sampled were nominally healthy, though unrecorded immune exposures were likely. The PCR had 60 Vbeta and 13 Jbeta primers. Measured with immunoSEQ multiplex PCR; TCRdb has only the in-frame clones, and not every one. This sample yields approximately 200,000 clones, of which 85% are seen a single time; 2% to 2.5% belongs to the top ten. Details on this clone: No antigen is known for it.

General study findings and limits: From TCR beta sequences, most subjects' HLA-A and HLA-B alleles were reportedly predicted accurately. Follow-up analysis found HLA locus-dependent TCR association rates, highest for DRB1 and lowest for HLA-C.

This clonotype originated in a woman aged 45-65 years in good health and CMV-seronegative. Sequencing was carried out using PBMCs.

CDR3 protein: CASSVGQGGENEQFF. CDR3 nucleotide sequence: TGTGCCAGCAGCGTAGGTCAGGGGGGAGAAAATGAGCAGTTCTTC. V is TRBV9 and J is TRBJ2-1; D might be TRBD1 (7 bases). From germline, CDR1 is SGDLS and CDR2 YYNGEE. Trimming left V 0 bases short and J 7 bases short, with 14 bases between. The CDR3 totals 15 residues.